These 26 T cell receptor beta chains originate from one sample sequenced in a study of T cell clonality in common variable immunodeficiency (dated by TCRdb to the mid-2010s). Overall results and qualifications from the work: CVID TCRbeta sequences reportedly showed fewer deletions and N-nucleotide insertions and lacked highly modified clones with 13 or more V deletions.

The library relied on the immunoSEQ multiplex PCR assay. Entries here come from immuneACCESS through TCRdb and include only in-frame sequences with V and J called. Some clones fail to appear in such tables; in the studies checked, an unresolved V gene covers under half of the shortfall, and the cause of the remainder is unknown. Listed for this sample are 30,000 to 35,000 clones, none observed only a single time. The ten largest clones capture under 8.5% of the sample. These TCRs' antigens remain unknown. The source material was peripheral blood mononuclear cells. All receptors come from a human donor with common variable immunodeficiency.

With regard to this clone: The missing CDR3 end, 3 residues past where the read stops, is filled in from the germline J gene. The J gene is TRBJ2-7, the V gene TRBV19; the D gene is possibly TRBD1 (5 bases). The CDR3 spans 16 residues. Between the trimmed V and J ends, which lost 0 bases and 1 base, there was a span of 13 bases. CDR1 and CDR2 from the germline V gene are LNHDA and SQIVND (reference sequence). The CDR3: CASSIDGSRVSYEQYF. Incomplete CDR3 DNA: TGTGCCAGTAGTATAGATGGTTCCAGGGTTTCCTACGAG.

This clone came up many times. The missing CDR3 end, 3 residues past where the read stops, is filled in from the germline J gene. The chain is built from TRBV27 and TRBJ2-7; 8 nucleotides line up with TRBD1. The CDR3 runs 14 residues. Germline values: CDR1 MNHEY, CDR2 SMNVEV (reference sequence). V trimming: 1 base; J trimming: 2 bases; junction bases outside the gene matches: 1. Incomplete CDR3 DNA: TGTGCCAGCAGTTTATTCAGGGGGCCCTACGAG. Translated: CASSLFRGPYE. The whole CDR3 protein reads CASSLFRGPYEQYF.

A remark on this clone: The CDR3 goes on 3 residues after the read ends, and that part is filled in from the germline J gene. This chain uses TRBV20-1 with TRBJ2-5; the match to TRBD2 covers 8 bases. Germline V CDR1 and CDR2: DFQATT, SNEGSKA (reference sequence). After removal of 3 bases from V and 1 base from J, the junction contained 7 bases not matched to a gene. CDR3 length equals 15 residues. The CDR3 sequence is CSASRIAGSQETQYF. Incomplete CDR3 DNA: TGCAGTGCTAGTAGAATAGCGGGAAGCCAAGAGACC.

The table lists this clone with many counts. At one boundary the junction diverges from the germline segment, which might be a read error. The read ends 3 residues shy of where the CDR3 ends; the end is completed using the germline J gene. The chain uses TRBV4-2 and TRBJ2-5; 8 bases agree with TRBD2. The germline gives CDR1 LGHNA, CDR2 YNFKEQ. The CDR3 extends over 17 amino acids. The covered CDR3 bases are TGCGCCAGCAGCCAAGATAGGACGGGGGGGGGTGGCGAGACC. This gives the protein CASSQDRTGGGGET. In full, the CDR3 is CASSQDRTGGGGETQYF.

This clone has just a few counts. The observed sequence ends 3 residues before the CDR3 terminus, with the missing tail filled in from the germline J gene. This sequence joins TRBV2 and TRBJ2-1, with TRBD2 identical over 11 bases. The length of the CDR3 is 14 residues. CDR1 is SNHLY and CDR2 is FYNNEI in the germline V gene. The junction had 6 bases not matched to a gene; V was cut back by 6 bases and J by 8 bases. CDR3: CASRTSGSLYEQFF. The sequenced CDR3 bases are TGTGCCAGCAGAACTAGCGGGAGCCTCTATGAG.

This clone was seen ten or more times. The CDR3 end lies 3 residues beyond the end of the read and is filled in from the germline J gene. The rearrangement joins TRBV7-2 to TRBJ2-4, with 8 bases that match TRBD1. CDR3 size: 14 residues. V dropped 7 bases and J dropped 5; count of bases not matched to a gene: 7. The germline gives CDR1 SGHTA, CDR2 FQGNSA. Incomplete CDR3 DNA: TGTGCCAGCATCCCCAGGGGGCGGGAAAACATT. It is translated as CASIPRGRENI. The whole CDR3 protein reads CASIPRGRENIQYF.

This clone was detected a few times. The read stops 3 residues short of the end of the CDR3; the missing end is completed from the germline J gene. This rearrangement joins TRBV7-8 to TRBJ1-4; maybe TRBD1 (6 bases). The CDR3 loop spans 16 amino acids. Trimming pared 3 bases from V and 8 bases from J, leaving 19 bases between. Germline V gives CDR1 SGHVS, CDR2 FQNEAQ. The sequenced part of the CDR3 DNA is TGTGCCAGCAGCTTCCTAGGGAACAGGGTGGGCGAAAAA. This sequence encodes CASSFLGNRVGEK. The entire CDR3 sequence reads CASSFLGNRVGEKLFF. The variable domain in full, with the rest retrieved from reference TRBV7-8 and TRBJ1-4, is GAGVSQSPRYKVAKRGQDVALRCDPISGHVSLFWYQQALGQGPEFLTYFQNEAQLDKSGLPSDRFFAERPEGSVSTLKIQRTQQEDSAVYLCASSFLGNRVGEKLFFGSGTQLSVL.

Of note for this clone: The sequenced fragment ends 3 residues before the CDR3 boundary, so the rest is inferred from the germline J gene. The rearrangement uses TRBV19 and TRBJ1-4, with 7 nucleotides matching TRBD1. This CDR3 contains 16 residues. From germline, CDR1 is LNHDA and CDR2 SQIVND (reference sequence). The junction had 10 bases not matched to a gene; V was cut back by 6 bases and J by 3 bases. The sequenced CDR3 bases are TGTGCCAGTAGAGCCCGCAGGGGGTCGGCTAATGAAAAA. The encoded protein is CASRARRGSANEK. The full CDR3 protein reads CASRARRGSANEKLFF.

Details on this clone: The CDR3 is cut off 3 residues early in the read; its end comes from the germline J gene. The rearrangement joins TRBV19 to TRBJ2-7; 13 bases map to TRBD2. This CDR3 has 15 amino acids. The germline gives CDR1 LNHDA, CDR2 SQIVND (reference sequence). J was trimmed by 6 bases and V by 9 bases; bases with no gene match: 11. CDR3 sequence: CASSLDGLAGVEQYF. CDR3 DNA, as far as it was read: TGTGCCAGCAGCTTGGACGGACTAGCGGGAGTCGAG.

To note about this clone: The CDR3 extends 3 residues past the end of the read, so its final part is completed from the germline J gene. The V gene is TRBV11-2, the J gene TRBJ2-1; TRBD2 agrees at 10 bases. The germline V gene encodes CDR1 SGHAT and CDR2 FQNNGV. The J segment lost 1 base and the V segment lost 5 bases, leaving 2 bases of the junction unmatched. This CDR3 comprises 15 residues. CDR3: CASSALAGSYNEQFF. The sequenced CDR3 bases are TGTGCCAGCAGCGCACTAGCGGGATCCTACAATGAG.

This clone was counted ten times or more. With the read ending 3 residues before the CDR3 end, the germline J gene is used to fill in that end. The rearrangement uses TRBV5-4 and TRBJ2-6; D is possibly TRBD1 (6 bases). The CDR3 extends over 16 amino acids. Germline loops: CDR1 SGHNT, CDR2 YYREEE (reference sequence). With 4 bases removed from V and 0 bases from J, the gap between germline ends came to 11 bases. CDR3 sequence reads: CASSGDTRSGANVLTF. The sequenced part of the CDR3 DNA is TGTGCCAGCAGCGGGGACACTCGCTCTGGGGCCAACGTC.

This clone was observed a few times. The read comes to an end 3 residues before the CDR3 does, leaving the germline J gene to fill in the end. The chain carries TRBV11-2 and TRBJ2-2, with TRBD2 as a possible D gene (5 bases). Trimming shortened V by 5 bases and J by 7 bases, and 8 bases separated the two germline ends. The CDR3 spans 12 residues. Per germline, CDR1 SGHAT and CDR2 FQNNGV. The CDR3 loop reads CASSPTSGELFF. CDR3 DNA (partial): TGTGCCAGCAGCCCCACTAGCGGGGAG.

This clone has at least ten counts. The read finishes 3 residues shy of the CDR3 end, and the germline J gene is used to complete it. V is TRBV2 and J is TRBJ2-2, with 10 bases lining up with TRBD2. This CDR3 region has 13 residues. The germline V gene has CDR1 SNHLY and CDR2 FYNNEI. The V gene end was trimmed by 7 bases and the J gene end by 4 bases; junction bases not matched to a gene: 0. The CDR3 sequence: CASKREGTGELFF. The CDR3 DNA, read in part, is TGTGCCAGCAAGCGGGAGGGCACCGGGGAG. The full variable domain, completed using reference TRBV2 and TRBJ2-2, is EPEVTQTPSHQVTQMGQEVILRCVPISNHLYFYWYRQILGQKVEFLVSFYNNEISEKSEIFDDQFSVERPDGSNFTLKIRSTKLEDSAMYFCASKREGTGELFFGEGSRLTVL.

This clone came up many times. The sequenced CDR3 bases are TGCAGCGTCAATAGCGGGGTTTCATTAGATACG. This encodes CSVNSGVSLDT. The CDR3 in its entirety is CSVNSGVSLDTQYF. J is TRBJ2-3 and V is TRBV29-1; 8 nucleotides align to TRBD2. The read terminates 3 residues before the CDR3 end, so the remaining end is supplied by the germline J gene. The CDR3 consists of 14 residues. Germline CDR1 and CDR2: SQVTM and ANQGSEA. The V gene end was trimmed by 6 bases and the J gene end by 5 bases; junction bases not matched to a gene: 10.

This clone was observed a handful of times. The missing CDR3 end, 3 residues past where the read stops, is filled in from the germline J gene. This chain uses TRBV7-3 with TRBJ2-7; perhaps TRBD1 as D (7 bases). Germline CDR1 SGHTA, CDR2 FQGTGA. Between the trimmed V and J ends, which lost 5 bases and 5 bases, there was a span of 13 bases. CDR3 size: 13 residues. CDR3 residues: CASSQGGYHEQYF. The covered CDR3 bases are TGTGCCAGCAGCCAGGGGGGCTACCACGAG.

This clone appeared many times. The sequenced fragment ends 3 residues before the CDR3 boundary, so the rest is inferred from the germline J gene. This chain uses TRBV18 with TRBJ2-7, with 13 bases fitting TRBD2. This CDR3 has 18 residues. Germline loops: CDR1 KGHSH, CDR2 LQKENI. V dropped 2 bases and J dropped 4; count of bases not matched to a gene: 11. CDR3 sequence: CASSPIRTSGRKVYEQYF. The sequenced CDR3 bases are TGTGCCAGCTCACCAATCCGGACTAGCGGGAGAAAGGTGTACGAG.

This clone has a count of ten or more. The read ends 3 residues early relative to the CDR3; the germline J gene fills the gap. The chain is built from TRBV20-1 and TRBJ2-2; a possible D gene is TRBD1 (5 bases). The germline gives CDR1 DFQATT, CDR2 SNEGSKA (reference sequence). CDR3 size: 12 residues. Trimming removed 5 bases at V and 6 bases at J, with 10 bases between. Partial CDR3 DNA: TGCAGTGCTCCGCAGGGATCCGGGGAG. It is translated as CSAPQGSGE. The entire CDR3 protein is CSAPQGSGELFF.

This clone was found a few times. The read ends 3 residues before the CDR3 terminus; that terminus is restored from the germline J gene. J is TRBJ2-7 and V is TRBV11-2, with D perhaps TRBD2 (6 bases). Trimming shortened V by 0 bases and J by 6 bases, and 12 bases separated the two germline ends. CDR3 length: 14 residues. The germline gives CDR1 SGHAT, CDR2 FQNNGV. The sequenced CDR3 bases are TGTGCCAGCAGCTTAGATCGCTTGCGGGGCGAG. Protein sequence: CASSLDRLRGE. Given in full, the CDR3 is CASSLDRLRGEQYF.

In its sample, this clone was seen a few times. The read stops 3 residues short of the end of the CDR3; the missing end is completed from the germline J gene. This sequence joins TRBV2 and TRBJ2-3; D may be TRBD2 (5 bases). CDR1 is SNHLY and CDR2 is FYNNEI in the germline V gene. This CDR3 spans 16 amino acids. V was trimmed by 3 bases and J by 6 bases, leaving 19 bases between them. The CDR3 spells CASSDRGRDARDTQYF. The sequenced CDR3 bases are TGTGCCAGCAGTGATCGGGGTCGGGATGCTAGGGATACG.

Partial CDR3 DNA: TGCAGTGTTAAGGTCCGGGGCTATGGC. Translated, it gives CSVKVRGYG. The whole CDR3 protein reads CSVKVRGYGYTF. The chain uses TRBV20-1 and TRBJ1-2; D uncertain. Sequencing ends 3 residues short of the CDR3 end; the germline J gene provides the rest. Germline V CDR1 and CDR2: DFQATT, SNEGSKA (reference sequence). The CDR3 length is 12 residues. V lost 7 bases and J lost 4, with 13 bases in between.

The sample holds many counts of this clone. The CDR3 DNA, read in part, is TGTGCCTGGAGTCTTCTAAGAGGGGCAGGGCCTGGAAACACC. Protein sequence: CAWSLLRGAGPGNT. The CDR3 as a whole reads CAWSLLRGAGPGNTIYF. The rearrangement links TRBV30 to TRBJ1-3; possible D gene TRBD1, 5 bases. The read ends 3 residues early relative to the CDR3; the germline J gene fills the gap. Germline assignment: CDR1 GTSNPN and CDR2 SVGIG (reference sequence). Trimming removed 2 bases from V and 2 bases from J, with 19 bases in between. This CDR3 spans 17 amino acids.

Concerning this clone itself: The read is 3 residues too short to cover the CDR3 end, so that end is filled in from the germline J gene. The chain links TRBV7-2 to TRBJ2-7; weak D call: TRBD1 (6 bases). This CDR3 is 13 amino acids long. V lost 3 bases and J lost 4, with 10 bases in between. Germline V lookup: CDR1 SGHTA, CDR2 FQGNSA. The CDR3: CASSFTTGYEQYF. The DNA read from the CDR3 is TGTGCCAGCAGCTTCACGACAGGATACGAG. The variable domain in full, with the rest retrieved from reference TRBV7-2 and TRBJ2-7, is GAGVSQSPSNKVTEKGKDVELRCDPISGHTALYWYRQSLGQGLEFLIYFQGNSAPDKSGLPSDRFSAERTGGSVSTLTIQRTQQEDSAVYLCASSFTTGYEQYFGPGTRLTVT.

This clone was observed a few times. The covered CDR3 bases are TGTGCCAGCAGTCTAGCGGGAGTCCAAGAGACC. Translated, it gives CASSLAGVQET. Given in full, the CDR3 is CASSLAGVQETQYF. This sequence joins TRBV7-9 and TRBJ2-5, with TRBD2 matching 10 bases. The sequence runs out 3 residues before the end of the CDR3; the remainder is reconstructed from the germline J gene. The CDR3 is 14 residues long. Germline assignment: CDR1 SEHNR and CDR2 FQNEAQ (reference sequence). The ends lost 6 bases at V and 1 base at J; junction bases unmatched: 2.

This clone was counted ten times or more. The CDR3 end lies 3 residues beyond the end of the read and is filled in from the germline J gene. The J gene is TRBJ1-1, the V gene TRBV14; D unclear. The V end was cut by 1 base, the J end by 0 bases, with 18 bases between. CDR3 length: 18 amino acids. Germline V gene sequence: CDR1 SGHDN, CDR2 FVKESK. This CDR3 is CASSQVSPKTAMNTEAFF. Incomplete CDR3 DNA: TGTGCCAGCAGCCAAGTTAGTCCCAAAACTGCTATGAACACTGAA.

CDR3 sequence reads: CASSLGAGRYEQYF. The CDR3 bases that were read are TGTGCCAGCAGCTTAGGGGCAGGGCGCTACGAG. The gene calls are TRBV11-2 and TRBJ2-7, with a weak D call TRBD1 (5 bases). The missing CDR3 end, 3 residues past where the read stops, is filled in from the germline J gene. This CDR3 is 14 amino acids long. The germline V and J ends were trimmed by 1 base and 3 bases, with 10 bases remaining between them. CDR1 SGHAT and CDR2 FQNNGV come from the germline V gene.

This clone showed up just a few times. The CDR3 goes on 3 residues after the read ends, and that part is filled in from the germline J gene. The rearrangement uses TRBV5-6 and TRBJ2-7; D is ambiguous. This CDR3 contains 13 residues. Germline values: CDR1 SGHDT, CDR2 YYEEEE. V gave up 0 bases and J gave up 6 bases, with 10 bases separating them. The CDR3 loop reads CASSLGSLSEQYF. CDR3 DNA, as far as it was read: TGTGCCAGCAGCTTGGGATCCCTTAGCGAG.